One TCR beta chain is described in this entry. TCRdb keeps only in-frame clones here, not all; method: immunoSEQ multiplex PCR. The repertoire includes under 200,000 clones, roughly 80% of them detected once, and around 10% sits in the top ten. The sample comes from a study of blood T cell repertoires in COVID-19. This sequence originates from a man in his fifties or sixties who had recovered from COVID-19. Sequencing was done on a sample of PBMCs or T cells enriched from blood (not recorded which).

The CDR3 here is CASSPGRGMNTEAFF. The CDR3 coding sequence is TGTGCCAGCAGCCCGGGTAGGGGGATGAACACTGAAGCTTTCTTT. The chain recombines TRBV11-1 with TRBJ1-1; weak D call: TRBD1 (6 bases). Trimming cost V 5 bases and J 0 bases, with 13 bases left between them. The CDR3 consists of 15 residues. CDR1 and CDR2 from the germline V gene are SGHAT and FQDESV (reference sequence).